This TCR beta chain came from a study of Ad26.COV2.S vaccination and SARS-CoV-2 variants. Findings and limits, study-wide: Overall T cell responses may have been underestimated by the analyses of TCR breadth and depth.

The treatment here: roughly 20 received Ad26.COV2.S at low or high dose, single or two shots; 5 received placebo; per-sample allocation not given. Day 63 after the first injection of vaccine or placebo was the sampling time. Spike of the Wuhan-strain SARS-CoV-2 was expressed by an Ad26 vector, which formed the vaccine. For this clone: What it binds is not known.

Method: immunoSEQ multiplex PCR; TCRdb's copy keeps in-frame clones and lacks some. This table holds hundreds of thousands of clones, more than 80% found once. Germline V gives CDR1 SGHTA, CDR2 FQGNSA. V was clipped by 2 bases and J by 7 bases, with 15 bases between them. CDR3 length: 15 amino acids. This TCR came from a person between 18 and 60 years old who received the Ad26.COV2.S COVID-19 vaccine or a placebo. The V gene is TRBV7-2, the J gene TRBJ2-1; D remains unclear. This sample comprised peripheral blood, obtained in a trial of Ad26.COV2.S vaccine versus placebo. CDR3 bases: TGTGCCAGCAGCTTAAGGTATCCCCGCGGTAATGAGCAGTTCTTC. Its translation is CASSLRYPRGNEQFF.